These T cell receptor beta chains were read from a single sample in a study of blood T cell repertoires in COVID-19. Some clones are missing from TCRdb's copy, which holds only in-frame ones; the method was immunoSEQ multiplex PCR. In the table there are approximately 290,000 clones, 90% of which are singletons. The sample was PBMCs or T cells enriched from blood (not recorded which). The source is a woman between 18 and 29 years old with acute COVID-19. Each CDR3 is given with its conserved first and last residue. D genes are given only for firm matches. Not all rows give a size; the values are once, few, many and, for expanded clones, a class.

j_call d_call v_call clone_size cdr3_nt cdr3_aa
TRBJ2-3 TRBD2 TRBV5-1 - TGCGCCAGCAGCTTATCTAGCGGAAGCACAGATACGCAGTATTTT CASSLSSGSTDTQYF
TRBJ1-6 TRBD1 TRBV28 - TGTGCCAGCAGGCCGGGACAGCAGAATTCACCCCTCCACTTT CASRPGQQNSPLHF
TRBJ1-5 - TRBV15 - TGTGCCACCAGCAGGGTCCGTGAGGGGGGCAATCAGCCCCAGCATTTT CATSRVREGGNQPQHF
TRBJ2-3 TRBD2 TRBV7-3 - TGTGCCAGCAGCCCACATGGGCGGGAGTACTGGCGCGATACGCAGTATTTT CASSPHGREYWRDTQYF
TRBJ2-4 - TRBV7-2 - TGTGCCAGCAGCTTCGGGTCTCCCGCGATTCAGTACTTC CASSFGSPAIQYF
TRBJ1-1 - TRBV5-1 once TGCGCCAGCAGCTTGTTACGGGGCACTGAAGCTTTCTTT CASSLLRGTEAFF
TRBJ2-5 TRBD2 TRBV13 - TGTGCCAGCAGCGCCCTCTGGAGGCGGGAGGGTGAAGAGACCCAGTACTTC CASSALWRREGEETQYF
TRBJ1-5 - TRBV18 - TGTGCCAGCTCACCGGGGGCGAATCAGCCCCAGCATTTT CASSPGANQPQHF
TRBJ1-3 - TRBV5-6 - TGTGCCAGCAGCTTAAGAGGCACTGGAAACACCATATATTTT CASSLRGTGNTIYF
TRBJ2-1 - TRBV7-2 once TGTGCCAGCAGCCCCAATCCCAATGAGCAGTTCTTC CASSPNPNEQFF
TRBJ2-1 - TRBV15 - TGTGCCACCAGCCGCGACTCTGACAATGAGCAGTTCTTC CATSRDSDNEQFF
TRBJ1-1 - TRBV9 - TGTGCCAGCAGCGTGAGAATGAACACTGAAGCTTTCTTT CASSVRMNTEAFF
TRBJ1-3 - TRBV30 - TGTGCCTGGAGGGGCTATGGAAACACCATATATTTT CAWRGYGNTIYF
TRBJ1-2 TRBD1 TRBV30 - TGTGCCTGGAGCCTGACAGGGGGCAGCCGAGGTGGCTACACCTTC CAWSLTGGSRGGYTF
TRBJ2-1 TRBD2 TRBV11-3 - TGTGCCAGCAGCTGGCGCCACGTGGGACTAGCGGGCTACAATGAGCAGTTCTTC CASSWRHVGLAGYNEQFF
TRBJ2-1 - TRBV2 - TGTGCCAGCAAGGCGGGAAGCTCCTACAATGAGCAGTTCTTC CASKAGSSYNEQFF
TRBJ1-1 - TRBV2 once TGTGCCAGCAGTGACCCAGACACCCCGAACACTGAAGCTTTCTTT CASSDPDTPNTEAFF
TRBJ1-1 - TRBV7-9 - TGTGCCAGCAGCTTAGAGCAGGTCATGAACACTGAAGCTTTCTTT CASSLEQVMNTEAFF
TRBJ2-7 TRBD2 TRBV6-5 few TGTGCCAGCAGGCCCGGGGGGAGAGGCGAGCAGTACTTC CASRPGGRGEQYF
TRBJ2-5 - TRBV11-3 - TGTGCCAGCAGCCTTGGCCGGGGCCAAGAGACCCAGTACTTC CASSLGRGQETQYF
TRBJ2-2 TRBD1 TRBV5-1 - TGCGCCAGCAGCTTGGTACAGGGGGCGTCCCGGGAGCTGTTTTTT CASSLVQGASRELFF
TRBJ2-1 - TRBV28 - TGTGCCAGCACCAGCCCCTACAGGGTCCCCCACAGCGAGCAGTTCTTC CASTSPYRVPHSEQFF
TRBJ2-6 - TRBV30 - TGTGCCGGCGGGGAGAGGGGCTCTGGGGCCAACGTCCTGACTTTC CAGGERGSGANVLTF
TRBJ2-7 TRBD1 TRBV27 - TGTGCCAGCAGGACAGGGAACTTCTACGAGCAGTACTTC CASRTGNFYEQYF
TRBJ1-1 - TRBV10-3 - TGTGCCATCAACAGCGGCACTGAAGCTTTCTTT CAINSGTEAFF
TRBJ1-1 - TRBV28 - TGTGCCAGCAGTTTTCAGACAGTTTTGAACACTGAAGCTTTCTTT CASSFQTVLNTEAFF
TRBJ1-5 - TRBV30 - TGTGCCTGGAGTAGAGCAGACTATCAGCCCCAGCATTTT CAWSRADYQPQHF
TRBJ2-5 TRBD2 TRBV28 - TGTGCCAGCAGCCGCGATCGGACTAGCGGGAGCGGGTTGGGGGAGACCCAGTACTTC CASSRDRTSGSGLGETQYF
TRBJ2-5 TRBD1 TRBV10-3 - TGTGCCATCAGTGAACCCGGGACAGGGAATCAAGAGACCCAGTACTTC CAISEPGTGNQETQYF
TRBJ2-7 TRBD2 TRBV19 many TGTGCCAGTAGTATCGAGCTTACTAGCGGGGTCTCCTACGAGCAGTACTTC CASSIELTSGVSYEQYF
TRBJ1-1 - TRBV29-1 - TGCAGCGTTGACGAGGCGACGAACACTGAAGCTTTCTTT CSVDEATNTEAFF
TRBJ2-7 TRBD2 TRBV28 once TGTGCCAGCAGTTTACCGGGGGGGTCCTACGAGCAGTACTTC CASSLPGGSYEQYF
TRBJ1-1 - TRBV3-1/TRBV3-2 few TGTGCCAGCAGCCAAGAGACGCAGGGGACGAACACTGAAGCTTTCTTT CASSQETQGTNTEAFF
TRBJ2-1 - TRBV28 - TGTGCCAGCAGTTTAGCGGGTTACAATGAGCAGTTCTTC CASSLAGYNEQFF
TRBJ2-7 TRBD2 TRBV28 - TGTGCCAGCAGTTCGCCCTCAGGGGGGACCCGGTTCGTCGAGACTAGCGGGAACTCCTACGAGCAGTACTTC CASSSPSGGTRFVETSGNSYEQYF
TRBJ1-1 TRBD1 TRBV28 - TGTGCCAGCAGACCCCCCTGGACAGGCCTCACTGAAGCTTTCTTT CASRPPWTGLTEAFF
TRBJ2-7 - TRBV7-8 once TGTGCCAACAGCTTAGACAGCTACTACGAGCAGTACTTC CANSLDSYYEQYF
TRBJ1-2 TRBD1 TRBV25-1 - TGTGCCAGCAGTGGATGGGGGGCAGGGGGACCTCATGGCTACACCTTC CASSGWGAGGPHGYTF
TRBJ1-1 - TRBV19 - TGTGCCAGTAGTATATGGGGCAGGGAGAACACTGAAGCTTTCTTT CASSIWGRENTEAFF
TRBJ1-4 - TRBV5-6 - TGTGCCAGCACCTTGGTGGGTCAGGGGAATGAAAAACTGTTTTTT CASTLVGQGNEKLFF
TRBJ2-7 - TRBV18 once TGTGCCAGCTCACCACGCGATAACTCCTACGAGCAGTACTTC CASSPRDNSYEQYF
TRBJ2-5 TRBD1 TRBV5-1 - TGCGCCAGCAGCGCGGGGACAGGAAGTCAAGAGACCCAGTACTTC CASSAGTGSQETQYF
TRBJ2-7 - TRBV29-1 - TGCAGCGTTGGGGAAGGGGGTTACGACGAGCAGTACTTC CSVGEGGYDEQYF
TRBJ2-7 - TRBV19 - TGTGCCAGTAGTACGCAGGGGAAAGGTGCCTACGAGCAGTACTTC CASSTQGKGAYEQYF
TRBJ2-3 TRBD2 TRBV2 - TGTGCCAGCAGTGACTCCTATACTAGCGGGAGGGCTCGAGATACGCAGTATTTT CASSDSYTSGRARDTQYF
TRBJ2-4 - TRBV29-1 once TGCAGCGTCAAATTAGCGGTAGGCAAAAACATTCAGTACTTC CSVKLAVGKNIQYF
TRBJ2-3 TRBD2 TRBV24-1 - TGTGCCACCAGTGATTTGCCAGGGCCGGGAGGAGCTATAGATACGCAGTATTTT CATSDLPGPGGAIDTQYF
TRBJ2-3 - TRBV5-1 - TGCGCCAGCAGCAGTAAGGGGGAGGGATCAATAGATACGCAGTATTTT CASSSKGEGSIDTQYF
TRBJ2-1 TRBD2 TRBV12-3/TRBV12-4 once TGTGCCAGCAGTTTATCTAGCGGGGAGCAGTTCTTC CASSLSSGEQFF
TRBJ2-1 - TRBV7-3 - TGTGCCAGCAGCTCCCGGGACAATGAGCAGTTCTTC CASSSRDNEQFF
TRBJ2-7 TRBD2 TRBV9 - TGTGCCAGCAGCGCCCCCCTGAGCGGGGATGACGGCGAGCAGTACTTC CASSAPLSGDDGEQYF
TRBJ1-1 - TRBV28 - TGTGCCAGCAGTTTATACAGCCCGAACACTGAAGCTTTCTTT CASSLYSPNTEAFF
TRBJ1-2 - TRBV7-9 - TGTGCCAGCAGCTCCGCAGGGGCGGACTATGGCTACACCTTC CASSSAGADYGYTF
TRBJ1-5 - TRBV19 - TGTGCCAGTAGTATAGGAGAGGCCAGCAATCAGCCCCAGCATTTT CASSIGEASNQPQHF